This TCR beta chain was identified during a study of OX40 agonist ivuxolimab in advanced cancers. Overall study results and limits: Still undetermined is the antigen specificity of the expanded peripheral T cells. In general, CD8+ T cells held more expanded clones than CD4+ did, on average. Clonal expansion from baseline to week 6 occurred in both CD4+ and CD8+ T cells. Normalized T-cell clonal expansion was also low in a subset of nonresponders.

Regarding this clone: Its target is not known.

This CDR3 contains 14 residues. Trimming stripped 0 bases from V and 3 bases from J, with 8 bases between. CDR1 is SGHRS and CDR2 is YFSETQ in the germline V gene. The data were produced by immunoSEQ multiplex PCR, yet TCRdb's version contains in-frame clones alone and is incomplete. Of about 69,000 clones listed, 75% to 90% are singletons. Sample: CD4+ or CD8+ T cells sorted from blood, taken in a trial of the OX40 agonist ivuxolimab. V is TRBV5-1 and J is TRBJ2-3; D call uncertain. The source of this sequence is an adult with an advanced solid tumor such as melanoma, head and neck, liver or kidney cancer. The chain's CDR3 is CASSLVSLTDTQYF. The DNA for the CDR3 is TGCGCCAGCAGCTTGGTCAGTTTGACAGATACGCAGTATTTT.